This paragraph covers one T cell receptor beta chain sequence. In the authors' workflow: Cell counts per sample came from amplifying reference gene primers. Clones were sequenced by immunoSEQ multiplex PCR, and TCRdb holds only the in-frame ones, with some missing. For V, J and clone size, that table is used; D and trimming come from the DNA. The sample holds under 200,000 clones, approximately 83% seen once. The source of the sample is a study of blood T cell repertoires in COVID-19. In the study overall: Acute and convalescent COVID-19 samples came from the United States, Italy and Spain. T cells, B-cell-depleted T cells, or PBMCs provided the cDNA or gDNA that served as material.

CDR3 length equals 15 residues. V was trimmed by 5 bases and J by 7 bases, leaving 20 bases between them. Germline values: CDR1 SGHTA, CDR2 FQGNSA. The sample consisted of peripheral blood. This TCR came from a man between 70 and 80 years old with active or convalescent COVID-19. The V gene is TRBV7-2, the J gene TRBJ2-5; possibly TRBD2 for D (6 bases). CDR3: CASSVGTRGGTTQYF. For the CDR3, the DNA is TGTGCCAGCAGCGTGGGGACTCGCGGAGGGACGACCCAGTACTTC.